These T cell receptor beta chains were read from a single sample in a study of shared T cell receptors in the human thymus. The method was immunoSEQ multiplex PCR; TCRdb's version includes in-frame clones alone and lacks a portion of them. In the table there are hundreds of thousands of clones, around 78% of which are singletons. The data were also submitted as part of a second study, on human thymus T cells.

Sequencing was performed on thymocytes. The receptors originated from a boy under two years old with a congenital heart defect. CDR3s leave out the opening cysteine and the closing phenylalanine or tryptophan.

v_call cdr3_aa
TRBV27 ASSPRGRRGYT
TRBV28 ASSPRGGRRTGYT
TRBV27 ASRPRRGYNQPQH
TRBV9 ASSARGLAGVADEQF
TRBV6-1 ASRLTQAALNEQY
TRBV5-4 ASSLWAKTGSETQY
TRBV2 ARGPKSNGYT
TRBV28 ASGGYYNEQF
TRBV13 ASSFRQGRYGYT
TRBV19 ASSLGGRTDTQY
TRBV19 ASSKASGQQETQY
TRBV20-1 SASGRREQY
TRBV5-6 ASSPAAWAEKLF
TRBV4-3 ASSPAGTSGRYINKDTQY
TRBV14 ASSYCFLFRDRGSNGYT
TRBV28 ASSAIKGRTSSGANVLT
TRBV27 ASGVWGTGPYEQY
TRBV7-9 ASKETGPYGYT
TRBV4-1 ASSQPPDWGGNVLT
TRBV5-5 ASSLAHAGYGAKNIQY
TRBV7-2 ASSPDGTRSYEQY
TRBV27 ASSLELGEGLVEQF
TRBV18 ASSPSAGPPKAEAF
TRBV29-1 SVEVRQEAF
TRBV2 ASISSVQQNEKLF
TRBV6-5 ASKGAGEAHQPQH
TRBV30 AWSWGLAEQF
TRBV7-9 ASSSHVPSVYNEQF
TRBV28 ASSLRQSNTGELF
TRBV7-2 ASTLPGGHEQY
TRBV5-5 ASSGSGYT
TRBV12-5 ASGLVQRTGEREKLF
TRBV4-2 ASSQDLGPSTPYYEQY
TRBV4-1 ASSQEGTGVNEQF
TRBV29-1 SVVHGTLSTDTQY
TRBV19 GGGTGKMSGQPQH
TRBV6-7 ASSYSIAGLGYT
TRBV10-1 ASSENMDSPYGYT
TRBV4-1 ASSQASRQCCYGYT
TRBV10-1 ASKASGSWEQF
TRBV4-3 ASSQRNGGPYEQY
TRBV30 AWARSGRSGTQY
TRBV19 ASSIAGRQARAPEGTTYEQY
TRBV19 ASSIDLRRGATDTQY
TRBV4-2 ASSQDTTHNEQF
TRBV4-1 ASSQVAGLYRGRDTQY
TRBV6-5 ASTWTGANVLT
TRBV7-9 ASSFTADYLSYEQY
TRBV14 ASSHFWAGGPPDTQY
TRBV21-1 ASSRGTANYGYT
TRBV6-1 ASSAVAGVEEQY
TRBV5-4 ASSAGMEGSSNYGYT
TRBV21-1 ASSKKREGQPQH
TRBV12-5 ASGLAGGGRGWELF
TRBV10-1 ASRGGLATDTQY
TRBV28 ASSPKTINQPQH
TRBV13 ASSLWGGSPYEQY
TRBV19 ASRGTGHGYT
TRBV4-1 ASSQGAKPRESYEQY
TRBV4-1 ASSQAGLDTGELF